This paragraph reports one T cell receptor (beta chain). Its antigen remains unknown. This CDR3 region has 16 residues. Per germline, CDR1 WSHSY and CDR2 SAAADI. J was trimmed by 6 bases and V by 6 bases; bases with no gene match: 8. The sample belongs to a study of cytomegalovirus exposure and HLA in healthy donors. The study, taken as a whole, reports: TRBV6-2, TRBV6-3 and some other V segments were unresolvable in 87-base-pair reads. In a later analysis, a missense DCLRE1C variant was linked to TCR beta V- and J-gene trimming. It was likely that a cluster of highly shared sequence variants was a sequencing artifact. Among CMV-associated TCR beta chains, most appeared HLA-restricted in a later analysis.

Use of 60 Vbeta and 13 Jbeta primers characterized the PCR. TCRdb keeps only in-frame clones here, not all; method: immunoSEQ multiplex PCR. This repertoire shows about 120,000 clones, roughly 65% found once; its top ten account for 8% to 10%. V is TRBV10-2 and J is TRBJ2-3, with TRBD2 matching over 14 bases. Specimen: PBMCs. The clonotype originates from a man aged 35 to 55 in good health and CMV-seropositive. The DNA for the CDR3 is TGCGCCAGCAGGATGACTAGCGGGGGGGCCAGGGATACGCAGTATTTT. It translates to CASRMTSGGARDTQYF.